This T cell receptor (beta chain) was obtained from a study of CD8+ T cells in alopecia areata. About the study: A 6-month period off drug followed tofacitinib, which lasted 6 to 18 months.

cDNA serving as the sequencing template came from extracted, reverse transcribed RNA. Only in-frame clones appear in the TCRdb table, and some are missing; sequencing was by immunoSEQ multiplex PCR. Of about 94,000 clones listed, approximately 70% are singletons. Points on this clone: What it recognizes is unknown.

The treatment: oral pan-JAK inhibitor, 5-10 mg twice daily. General study findings and limits: Scalp clonality and expanded CD8+ clones among the top 100 fell significantly with tofacitinib. Alphabeta T cells residing in normal skin are also sequenced in scalp samples.

The ends lost 0 bases at V and 7 bases at J; junction bases unmatched: 6. Per the germline V gene, CDR1 is LGHNA and CDR2 is YSLEER. This CDR3 has 15 residues. Here the sequenced sample was CD8+ T cells sorted from blood, taken at roughly week 45, from a patient treated with tofacitinib. The receptor was isolated from a human donor with alopecia areata. The J gene is TRBJ2-7, the V gene TRBV4-3; 10 nucleotides match TRBD1. The CDR3 DNA reads as TGCGCCAGCAGCCAAGATTTGGGACAGGGGTCGGAGCAGTACTTC. It specifies CASSQDLGQGSEQYF.